A single sample gave rise to the 24 T cell receptor beta chains below, sequenced in a study of T-cell memory formation after mild COVID-19. TCRdb reprocessed the 5' RACE reads via MiXCR and lists one record per CDR3 protein. The sample includes more than 250,000 distinct CDR3 sequences, around 16% seen only once; the top ten take more than 20%. The sequencing sample was made of PBMCs or a T cell subset sorted from them (not recorded which). The receptors come from a man younger than 35 who had mild COVID-19 (a few samples of this study predate the infection). Cell type and time point are not known.

The rearrangement uses TRBV18 and TRBJ2-1; D might be TRBD1 or TRBD2, each matching 5 bases. The CDR3 is 13 amino acids. CDR1 KGHSH and CDR2 LQKENI come from the germline V gene. V lost 6 bases, J lost 4 bases, and 10 bases lay in between. CDR3 loop: CASSWDGYNEQFF. CDR3 bases: TGTGCCAGCTCCTGGGACGGGTACAATGAGCAGTTCTTC.

This clonotype was observed many times. CDR3: CASSGRSEQFF. Written as DNA, the CDR3 is TGTGCCAGCAGTGGTAGGAGCGAGCAGTTCTTC. The chain carries TRBV2 and TRBJ2-1; D gene uncertain. The length of the CDR3 is 11 residues. Germline CDR1 reads SNHLY; CDR2 reads FYNNEI. V was trimmed by 4 bases and J by 10 bases, leaving 8 bases between them.

This sequence joins TRBV9 and TRBJ1-5; D remains unclear. The germline V gene has CDR1 SGDLS and CDR2 YYNGEE. Trimming shortened V by 7 bases and J by 11 bases, and 16 bases separated the two germline ends. The CDR3 sequence is 12 residues long. CDR3 bases: TGTGCCAGCGACATCGGAGGAGGGTCCCAGCATTTT. This sequence encodes CASDIGGGSQHF.

In nucleotides, the CDR3 is TGTGCCAGCAGGGAAACTGCTAACTATGGCTACACCTTC. This encodes CASRETANYGYTF. The chain recombines TRBV12-3 or TRBV12-4 with TRBJ1-2; D not certain. The CDR3 consists of 13 residues. The germline V and J ends were trimmed by 6 bases and 0 bases, with 8 bases remaining between them.

The chain has TRBV7-2 and TRBJ2-5, with 14 bases identical to TRBD2. This CDR3 has 18 residues. Trimming cost V 5 bases and J 4 bases; bases outside gene matches: 12. CDR1 is SGHTA, CDR2 FQGNSA, per germline. This CDR3 reads CASSVSGRLAGGRETQYF. The CDR3 region has the DNA TGTGCCAGCAGCGTATCCGGCCGACTAGCGGGGGGGCGAGAGACCCAGTACTTC.

The sample holds a few counts of this clonotype. The J gene is TRBJ1-6, the V gene TRBV7-3, with D possibly being TRBD1 (5 bases). Looked up from germline, CDR1 is SGHTA and CDR2 is FQGTGA. V shed 1 base and J shed 5 bases, with 6 bases lying between them. CDR3 size: 14 residues. CDR3 DNA sequence: TGTGCCAGCAGCTTAAAGGGGAATAATTCACCCCTCCACTTT. It is translated as CASSLKGNNSPLHF.

This clonotype was seen more than once but under ten times. The genes are TRBV6-2 or TRBV6-3 and TRBJ2-2; tentative D call: TRBD2 (5 bases). The germline V gene has CDR1 MNHEY and CDR2 SVGEGT. The CDR3 is 13 residues long. V was shortened by 2 bases and J by 8 bases, with 9 bases between the two germline ends. The CDR3 spells CASSYRSGGELFF. Written as DNA, the CDR3 is TGTGCCAGCAGTTACCGATCGGGGGGGGAGCTGTTTTTT.

The table lists this clonotype with a few counts. This chain uses TRBV19 with TRBJ1-5; 7 bases fit TRBD1. The CDR3 is made up of 13 amino acids. Germline V gives CDR1 LNHDA, CDR2 SQIVND (reference sequence). Trimming at V came to 7 bases and at J to 10 bases, leaving 10 bases not matched to a gene. The CDR3, as DNA: TGTGCCAGTAAGGGGGCAACGCAGGGCCCCCAGCATTTT. It encodes CASKGATQGPQHF.

The genes are TRBV21-1 and TRBJ2-2. TRBV21-1 represents a pseudogene. The CDR3 length is 15 residues. CDR3 region: CASSIEGTDTGELFF. CDR3 DNA: TGTGCCAGCAGCATAGAAGGGACGGACACCGGGGAGCTGTTTTTT.

This clonotype was seen a handful of times. The chain recombines TRBV7-9 with TRBJ1-2, with D possibly TRBD1 on 6 matching bases. Germline V gene sequence: CDR1 SEHNR, CDR2 FQNEAQ (reference sequence). V was cut by 4 bases and J by 3 bases, with 18 bases left in between. The CDR3 is 16 amino acids. CDR3 loop: CASSYSQGKGYYGYTF. In nucleotides, the CDR3 is TGTGCCAGCAGCTACTCACAGGGTAAAGGGTACTATGGCTACACCTTC.

This clonotype appeared a few times. The J gene is TRBJ1-2, the V gene TRBV20-1, with TRBD1 matching 10 bases. The CDR3 extends over 12 amino acids. The junction had 1 base not matched to a gene; V was cut back by 6 bases and J by 3 bases. CDR1 is DFQATT and CDR2 is SNEGSKA in the germline V gene (reference sequence). For the CDR3, the DNA is TGCAGTGCGGACAGGGGGTACTATGGCTACACCTTC. Its protein product is CSADRGYYGYTF.

There are a few counts of this clonotype. The chain couples TRBV9 to TRBJ2-2; 7 nucleotides match TRBD2. There are 14 residues in the CDR3. Germline V lookup: CDR1 SGDLS, CDR2 YYNGEE. With 5 bases clipped from V and 5 bases from J, the junction kept 6 bases outside the gene matches. The CDR3, as DNA: TGTGCCAGCAGAAGGCAGGGAGGGACCGGGGAGCTGTTTTTT. It translates to CASRRQGGTGELFF.

The V call is TRBV4-1, the J call TRBJ1-1; D is uncertain. Germline V lookup: CDR1 MGHRA, CDR2 YSYEKL. This CDR3 is 11 amino acids long. Trimming stripped 1 base from V and 6 bases from J, with 3 bases between. The CDR3 is CASSQGSEAFF. As DNA, the CDR3 is TGCGCCAGCAGCCAAGGGTCTGAAGCTTTCTTT.

This sequence joins TRBV2 and TRBJ2-1, with a possible D match to TRBD2 (6 bases). The CDR3 contains 14 residues. Germline values: CDR1 SNHLY, CDR2 FYNNEI. V was shortened by 6 bases and J by 9 bases, with 18 bases between the two germline ends. The DNA for the CDR3 is TGTGCCAGCAGGGGGGACTGGCAGACGGTTGAGCAGTTCTTC. This codes for CASRGDWQTVEQFF.

The rearrangement uses TRBV9 and TRBJ1-3, with TRBD1 matching 7 bases. This CDR3 has 15 amino acids. Germline CDR1 is SGDLS and CDR2 is YYNGEE. Trimming cost V 0 bases and J 3 bases; bases outside gene matches: 3. In DNA form, the CDR3 reads TGTGCCAGCAGCGTAGAGGGGGCCCGTGGAAACACCATATATTTT. Protein sequence: CASSVEGARGNTIYF. The complete variable domain, with remaining parts taken from reference TRBV9 and TRBJ1-3, reads DSGVTQTPKHLITATGQRVTLRCSPRSGDLSVYWYQQSLDQGLQFLIQYYNGEERAKGNILERFSAQQFPDLHSELNLSSLELGDSALYFCASSVEGARGNTIYFGEGSWLTVV.

The genes are TRBV9 and TRBJ2-3; 8 bases are shared with TRBD1. Germline loops: CDR1 SGDLS, CDR2 YYNGEE. The CDR3 spans 15 residues. V dropped 4 bases and J dropped 0; count of bases not matched to a gene: 4. CDR3 in DNA: TGTGCCAGCAGCCCGGGGGACAGGAGCACAGATACGCAGTATTTT. As protein: CASSPGDRSTDTQYF.

This clonotype was seen ten or more times. V gene TRBV29-1 combines with J gene TRBJ2-3, with a weak D call TRBD2 (5 bases). The CDR3 loop spans 14 amino acids. Germline CDR1 reads SQVTM; CDR2 reads ANQGSEA. The germline V and J ends were trimmed by 0 bases and 6 bases, with 13 bases remaining between them. CDR3 protein: CSVEDPRRSDTQYF. CDR3 coding DNA: TGCAGCGTTGAAGACCCCCGGAGGTCGGATACGCAGTATTTT.

The chain joins TRBV30 to TRBJ1-3; 10 nucleotides agree with TRBD1. Trimming removed 1 base from V and 3 bases from J; junction bases left unmatched: 6. Germline V gene lookup returns CDR1 GTSNPN and CDR2 SVGIG (reference sequence). CDR3 size: 16 residues. The CDR3 is CAWSARQGAGGNTIYF. The CDR3 DNA is TGTGCCTGGAGTGCCCGACAGGGGGCCGGTGGAAACACCATATATTTT.

This clonotype turned up a few times. V gene TRBV7-9 combines with J gene TRBJ2-7, with 7 nucleotides matching TRBD1. There are 14 residues in the CDR3. Germline CDR1 SEHNR, CDR2 FQNEAQ (reference sequence). The ends lost 0 bases at V and 1 base at J; junction bases unmatched: 0. The CDR3 sequence is CASSLAGQSYEQYV. The CDR3 nucleotides read TGTGCCAGCAGCTTAGCGGGACAGTCCTACGAGCAGTACGTC.

The J gene is TRBJ2-3, the V gene TRBV6-2 or TRBV6-3, with a weak D call TRBD1 (5 bases). Trimming pared 0 bases from V and 2 bases from J, leaving 9 bases between. This CDR3 contains 15 residues. CDR1 MNHEY and CDR2 SVGEGT come from the germline V gene. The CDR3 is CASSYSIRATDTQYF. In nucleotides, the CDR3 is TGTGCCAGCAGTTACTCGATCAGGGCCACAGATACGCAGTATTTT.

The chain joins TRBV7-8 to TRBJ2-7; TRBD1 agrees at 9 bases. This CDR3 is built from 14 residues. Germline CDR1 is SGHVS and CDR2 is FQNEAQ. J was trimmed by 6 bases and V by 7 bases; bases with no gene match: 10. DNA for the CDR3: TGTGCCAGCACCTCCGGGACAGGGAGGTCCGAGCAGTACTTC. Protein sequence: CASTSGTGRSEQYF. The whole variable domain, remainder taken from reference TRBV7-8 and TRBJ2-7, is GAGVSQSPRYKVAKRGQDVALRCDPISGHVSLFWYQQALGQGPEFLTYFQNEAQLDKSGLPSDRFFAERPEGSVSTLKIQRTQQEDSAVYLCASTSGTGRSEQYFGPGTRLTVT.

The sample holds a few counts of this clonotype. The CDR3 bases are TGTGCCAGCAGCGTCCCCCCGGCTAATGAGCAGTTCTTC. Its translation: CASSVPPANEQFF. The V and J genes are TRBV6-6 and TRBJ2-1; D gene ambiguous. Deletions cut 6 bases from V and 7 bases from J, with 13 bases between. The CDR3 extends over 13 amino acids. The V gene's germline CDR1 is MNHNY and CDR2 SVGAGI (reference sequence).

This clonotype was counted between two and nine times. The CDR3 loop reads CASRRSGTRNEKLFF. The CDR3 nucleotides read TGTGCCAGCAGACGATCAGGGACTCGAAATGAAAAACTGTTTTTT. The chain couples TRBV6-5 to TRBJ1-4; tentative D call: TRBD1 (5 bases). The length of the CDR3 is 15 residues. Per the germline V gene, CDR1 is MNHEY and CDR2 is SVGAGI. V was pared by 6 bases and J by 5 bases, with 16 bases between.

This clonotype was seen a handful of times. V usage is TRBV6-5 and J usage is TRBJ2-3; the D gene could be TRBD1 or TRBD2 (6 bases each). Germline loops: CDR1 MNHEY, CDR2 SVGAGI. The CDR3 is made up of 19 amino acids. The V and J ends lost 2 bases and 0 bases respectively, with 21 bases between them. The CDR3 DNA reads TGTGCCAGCAGTTACAAGGGAGGTCCACTGACAGGCAGCACAGATACGCAGTATTTT. Residues: CASSYKGGPLTGSTDTQYF.